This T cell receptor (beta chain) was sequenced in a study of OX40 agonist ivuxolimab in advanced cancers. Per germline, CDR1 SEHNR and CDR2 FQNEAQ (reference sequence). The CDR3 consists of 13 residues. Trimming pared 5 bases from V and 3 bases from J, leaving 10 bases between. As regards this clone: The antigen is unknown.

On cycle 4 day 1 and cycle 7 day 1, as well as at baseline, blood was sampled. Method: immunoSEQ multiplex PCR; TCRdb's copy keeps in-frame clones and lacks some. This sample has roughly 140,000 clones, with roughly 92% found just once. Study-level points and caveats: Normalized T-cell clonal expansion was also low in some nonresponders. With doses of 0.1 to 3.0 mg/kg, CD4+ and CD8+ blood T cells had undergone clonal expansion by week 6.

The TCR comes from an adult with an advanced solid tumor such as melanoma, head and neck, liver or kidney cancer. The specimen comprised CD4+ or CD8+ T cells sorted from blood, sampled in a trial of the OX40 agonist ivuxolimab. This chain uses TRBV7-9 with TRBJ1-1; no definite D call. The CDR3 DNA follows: TGTGCCAGCAGCCCCGGGCCCGACACTGAAGCTTTCTTT. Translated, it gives CASSPGPDTEAFF.